This T cell receptor beta chain was profiled in a study of OX40 agonist ivuxolimab in advanced cancers. A word on this clone: Its specificity is not known.

Study-wide findings and caveats: CD8+ T cells were the subset that, on average, had more expanded clones than CD4+. Doses of 0.1 to 3.0 mg/kg were accompanied by clonal expansion of CD4+ and CD8+ blood T cells by week 6.

TCRdb keeps only in-frame clones here, not all; method: immunoSEQ multiplex PCR. The table has around 66,000 clones, approximately 84% seen once. Germline loops: CDR1 SGHRS, CDR2 YFSETQ. V was trimmed by 0 bases and J by 1 base, leaving 13 bases between them. This CDR3 is 16 amino acids long. Autoimmune disease history or systemic immunosuppression disqualified patients. The genes are TRBV5-1 and TRBJ2-5; D possibly uses TRBD1 or TRBD2 (6 bases each). This receptor was taken from an adult with an advanced solid tumor such as melanoma, head and neck, liver or kidney cancer. The sample was CD4+ or CD8+ T cells sorted from blood, taken in a trial of the OX40 agonist ivuxolimab. This CDR3 reads CASSLVLGGPQETQYF. The CDR3 coding sequence is TGCGCCAGCAGCTTGGTTCTTGGGGGGCCCCAAGAGACCCAGTACTTC.